The present T cell receptor (beta chain) was sequenced within a study of graft-versus-host responses after intestinal transplantation. Study findings and constraints: Early post-transplant HvG declines were associated with peak circulating GvH clone levels.

As to this clone: Its antigen remains unknown.

Germline V gene lookup returns CDR1 SGHRS and CDR2 YFSETQ. J gave up 6 bases and V 4 bases, and 5 bases lay outside the gene matches. CDR3 length: 14 residues. TCRdb's table, derived via immunoSEQ multiplex PCR, lists solely in-frame clones and lacks some. Here the sample spans 96,000 or so clones, 80% to 95% being singletons. The receptor comes from a human donor who received an intestinal transplant. This chain uses TRBV5-1 with TRBJ2-1; TRBD2 matches at 9 bases. This specimen was unstimulated CD4+ T cells sorted from spleen or lymph node cells, taken before intestinal transplant. CDR3 DNA sequence: TGCGCCAGCAGCCTTAGCGGGGGAGTCAATGAGCAGTTCTTC. Translating it yields CASSLSGGVNEQFF.